This TCR beta chain is from a study of blood T cell repertoires in COVID-19. The V gene lost 4 bases and the J gene lost 2 bases, with 20 bases spanning the gap. The CDR3 length is 17 residues. Germline CDR1 SEHNR, CDR2 FQNEAQ (reference sequence). Profiling relied on immunoSEQ multiplex PCR, and the TCRdb table lists in-frame clones only, not all of them. The sample yields more than 200,000 clones, approximately 86% seen once. The genes are TRBV7-9 and TRBJ1-2, with D tentatively TRBD1 (5 bases). Sequencing was performed on peripheral blood. The sequence came from a man younger than 40 with active or convalescent COVID-19. The CDR3: CASSSNNRQYTNYGYTF. The CDR3 bases are TGTGCCAGCAGCTCGAATAACCGACAGTACACAAACTATGGCTACACCTTC.